The source of this T cell receptor beta chain is a study of glioma-infiltrating T cells. Amplification of TCR alpha and beta CDR3 regions from RNA used iRepertoire nested multiplex PCR. TCRdb recomputed calls from the multiplex PCR reads with MiXCR, one row per CDR3 protein. This table has some 16,000 distinct CDR3 sequences, roughly 60% appearing once. Germline CDR1 reads MDHEN; CDR2 reads SYDVKM. This CDR3 is 15 amino acids long. Trimming shortened V by 6 bases and J by 5 bases, and 19 bases separated the two germline ends. The TCR originated in a human donor with low-grade glioma or glioblastoma, undergoing nonglioma brain surgery, or in good health (not recorded which). V is TRBV28 and J is TRBJ1-1; D possibly corresponds to TRBD1 (6 bases). Sequenced sample: glioma tissue, nonneoplastic brain tissue, or PBMCs (not recorded which). CDR3 loop: CASSRPMTGVTEAFF. The CDR3 coding sequence is TGTGCCAGCAGCCGCCCGATGACAGGAGTGACTGAAGCTTTCTTT.